Shown below are 14 T cell receptor beta chains from a single sample sequenced in a study of post-analysis software for immune sequencing data. Findings and limits, study-wide: With TRBV5-6, TRBV5-1 and TRBV20-1 included, roughly five TRBV segments were more frequent in patients than in controls.

No antigens are known for them. Unique molecular identifiers were carried by the TCR beta cDNA libraries. MiXCR, run by TCRdb on the PCR reads, gives a single entry per CDR3 protein. The top ten hold over 4.5% of the sample, which has some 800,000 distinct CDR3 sequences, approximately 44% seen once. Material: blood. The receptors were sampled from a girl aged 5 to 17 with multiple sclerosis.

Many counts were recorded for this clonotype. The V call is TRBV28, the J call TRBJ1-2; possible D gene TRBD1, 6 bases. Germline V CDR1 and CDR2: MDHEN, SYDVKM. The CDR3 contains 16 residues. Trimming took 4 bases from V and 6 from J, leaving 21 bases between them. CDR3 protein: CASSSGGTGALNGYTF. CDR3 nucleotides: TGTGCCAGCAGTTCTGGGGGGACGGGGGCATTGAATGGCTACACCTTC.

This chain links TRBV27 with TRBJ1-2, with 8 nucleotides matching TRBD1. CDR3 length: 15 residues. Germline-derived CDR1 and CDR2 are MNHEY and SMNVEV (reference sequence). V lost 5 bases and J lost 9; bases outside the gene matches: 14. This CDR3 is CASSPRQGRWMSYTF. The CDR3 nucleotides read TGTGCCAGCAGTCCCCGACAGGGGCGCTGGATGAGCTACACCTTC.

This clonotype was observed once. The junction shows a germline mismatch at one end, possibly a read error. V gene TRBV24-1 combines with J gene TRBJ2-3; D is uncertain. The CDR3 is 12 residues long. Germline CDR1 and CDR2: KGHDR and SFDVKD. CDR3 in amino acids: CATGDLGDTQYF. In DNA, the CDR3 is TGTGCCACCGGTGACCTAGGAGATACGCAGTATTTT.

The chain couples TRBV12-3 or TRBV12-4 to TRBJ2-1; 8 bases match TRBD1. The CDR3 has 13 amino acids. Losses at the gene ends were 0 bases for V and 13 bases for J; bases not matched to a gene: 5. CDR3 amino acids: CASSLARQGSQFF. CDR3 nucleotides: TGTGCCAGCAGTTTAGCAAGACAGGGGAGCCAGTTCTTC.

The gene calls are TRBV20-1 and TRBJ1-2; D is ambiguous. The CDR3 runs to 13 residues. The V and J ends lost 5 bases and 0 bases respectively, with 10 bases between them. Germline loops: CDR1 DFQATT, CDR2 SNEGSKA (reference sequence). The CDR3: CSASGLSNYGYTF. The CDR3 DNA sequence: TGCAGTGCTTCCGGGCTATCTAACTATGGCTACACCTTC.

This clonotype was seen a single time. CDR3 DNA: TGTGCCACCTCTGGCGAAGGGGAGCTGTTTTTT. It yields the protein CATSGEGELFF. V is TRBV15 and J is TRBJ2-2; D is unclear. The CDR3 totals 11 residues. Trimming shortened V by 8 bases and J by 8 bases, and 9 bases separated the two germline ends. Looked up from germline, CDR1 is LNHNV and CDR2 is YYDKDF (reference sequence).

This clonotype was recorded a few times. The chain carries TRBV5-5 and TRBJ2-1; 9 bases align to TRBD2. The CDR3 is 15 amino acids. V dropped 5 bases and J dropped 8; count of bases not matched to a gene: 11. Germline CDR1 is SGHKS and CDR2 is YYEKEE (reference sequence). CDR3 in amino acids: CASSLKGLAPDEQFF. CDR3 nucleotide sequence: TGTGCCAGCAGTTTGAAGGGACTAGCTCCCGATGAGCAGTTCTTC.

The chain joins TRBV10-3 to TRBJ2-3, with TRBD2 matching over 7 bases. CDR1 and CDR2 from the germline V gene are ENHRY and SYGVKD. V was clipped by 10 bases and J by 1 base; unmatched bases: 2. CDR3 length: 12 residues. CDR3 in amino acids: CATREGTDTQYF. Here the CDR3 DNA reads TGTGCCACCCGGGAGGGCACAGATACGCAGTATTTT.

The table lists this clonotype with a few counts. The rearrangement uses TRBV20-1 and TRBJ1-5; 7 nucleotides match TRBD1. Germline V gene lookup returns CDR1 DFQATT and CDR2 SNEGSKA (reference sequence). The V segment lost 6 bases and the J segment 4 bases; nucleotides outside the gene matches: 9. The CDR3 spans 14 residues. The chain's CDR3 is CSAKPRDSNQPQHF. For the CDR3, the DNA is TGCAGTGCCAAACCACGGGACAGTAATCAGCCCCAGCATTTT.

CDR3 nucleotides: TGTGCCAGCAGTTACTCGGAGAATTACAATGAGCAGTTCTTC. Translated: CASSYSENYNEQFF. The V gene is TRBV6-2 or TRBV6-3, the J gene TRBJ2-1, with unresolved D. The CDR3 loop spans 14 amino acids. Germline values: CDR1 MNHEY, CDR2 SVGEGT. V lost 0 bases and J lost 4, with 7 bases in between.

This clonotype was counted only a few times. The chain joins TRBV24-1 to TRBJ1-2; D uncertain. The CDR3 length is 13 residues. Germline-derived CDR1 and CDR2 are KGHDR and SFDVKD. V shed 4 bases and J shed 7 bases, with 12 bases lying between them. CDR3 amino acids: CATSEVPSGGYTF. The CDR3 DNA reads TGTGCCACCAGTGAGGTTCCCTCCGGTGGCTACACCTTC.

The J gene is TRBJ1-1, the V gene TRBV5-1; the D gene is possibly TRBD1 (6 bases). The CDR3 extends over 14 amino acids. Germline CDR1 and CDR2: SGHRS and YFSETQ. With 5 bases removed from V and 1 base from J, the gap between germline ends came to 12 bases. The DNA for the CDR3 is TGCGCCAGCAGGGGGGGGGCTGAGAACACTGAAGCTTTCTTT. Translated, it gives CASRGGAENTEAFF.

The chain employs TRBV7-2 and TRBJ1-4, with 9 nucleotides matching TRBD1. Germline V gene lookup returns CDR1 SGHTA and CDR2 FQGNSA. The CDR3 is 17 amino acids. The ends lost 3 bases at V and 7 bases at J; junction bases unmatched: 12. Here the CDR3 DNA reads TGTGCCAGCAGCTTTTTCGGACAGGGGACCTCTGGTGAAAAACTGTTTTTT. It specifies CASSFFGQGTSGEKLFF.

This chain joins TRBV10-3 and TRBJ1-2; D remains ambiguous. Deletions cut 3 bases from V and 6 bases from J, with 14 bases between. Germline V lookup: CDR1 ENHRY, CDR2 SYGVKD. The CDR3 has 14 amino acids. As DNA, the CDR3 is TGTGCCATCAGTGACCCCGGGCCGGAGAATGGCTACACCTTC. Residues: CAISDPGPENGYTF.